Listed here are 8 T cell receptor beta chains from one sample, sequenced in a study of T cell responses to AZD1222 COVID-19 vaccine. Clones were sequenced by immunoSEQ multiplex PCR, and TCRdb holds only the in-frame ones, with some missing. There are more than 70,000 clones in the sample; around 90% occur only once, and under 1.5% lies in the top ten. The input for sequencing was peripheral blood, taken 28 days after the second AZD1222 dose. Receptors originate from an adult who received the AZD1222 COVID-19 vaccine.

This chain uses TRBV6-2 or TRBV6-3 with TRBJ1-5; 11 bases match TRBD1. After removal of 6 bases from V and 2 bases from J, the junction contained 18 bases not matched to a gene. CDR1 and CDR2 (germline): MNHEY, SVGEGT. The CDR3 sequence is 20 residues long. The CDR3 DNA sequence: TGTGCCAGCAGCCGACGCCGAGGGACAGGGGGAGCCGGGGGCAATCAGCCCCAGCATTTT. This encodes CASSRRRGTGGAGGNQPQHF.

The CDR3 coding sequence is TGTGCCAGCAGCTTGGGACTAGCGGGAGTAGGTTACAATGAGCAGTTCTTC. Residues: CASSLGLAGVGYNEQFF. The chain couples TRBV5-8 to TRBJ2-1, with 12 bases that match TRBD2. CDR1 is SGHTS, CDR2 YDEGEE, per germline. This CDR3 has 17 residues. Trimming removed 0 bases from V and 4 bases from J; junction bases left unmatched: 5. Full variable domain (missing parts from reference TRBV5-8 and TRBJ2-1): EAGVTQSPTHLIKTRGQQATLRCSPISGHTSVYWYQQALGLGLQFLLWYDEGEERNRGNFPPRFSGRQFPNYSSELNVNALELEDSALYLCASSLGLAGVGYNEQFFGPGTRLTVL.

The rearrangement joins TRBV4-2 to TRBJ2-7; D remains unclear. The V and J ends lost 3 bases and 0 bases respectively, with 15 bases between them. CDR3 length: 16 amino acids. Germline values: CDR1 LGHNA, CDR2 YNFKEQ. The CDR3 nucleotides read TGTGCCAGCAGCCAGACTGTGATTATTGCCTCCTACGAGCAGTACTTC. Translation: CASSQTVIIASYEQYF.

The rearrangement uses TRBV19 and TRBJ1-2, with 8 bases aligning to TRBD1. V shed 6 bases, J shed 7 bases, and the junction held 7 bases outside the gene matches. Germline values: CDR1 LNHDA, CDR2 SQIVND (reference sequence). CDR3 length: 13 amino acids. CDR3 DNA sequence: TGTGCCAGTAGGACAGCAGGGGGCGTTGGCTACACCTTC. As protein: CASRTAGGVGYTF. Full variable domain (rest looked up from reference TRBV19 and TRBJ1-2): DGGITQSPKYLFRKEGQNVTLSCEQNLNHDAMYWYRQDPGQGLRLIYYSQIVNDFQKGDIAEGYSVSREKKESFPLTVTSAQKNPTAFYLCASRTAGGVGYTFGSGTRLTVV.

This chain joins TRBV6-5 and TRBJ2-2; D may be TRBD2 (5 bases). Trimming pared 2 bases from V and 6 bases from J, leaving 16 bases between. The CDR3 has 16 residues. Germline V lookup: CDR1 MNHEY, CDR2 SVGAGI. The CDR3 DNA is TGTGCCAGCAGTTACCGAGGGATCAAAGAGTCCGGGGAGCTGTTTTTT. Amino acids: CASSYRGIKESGELFF.

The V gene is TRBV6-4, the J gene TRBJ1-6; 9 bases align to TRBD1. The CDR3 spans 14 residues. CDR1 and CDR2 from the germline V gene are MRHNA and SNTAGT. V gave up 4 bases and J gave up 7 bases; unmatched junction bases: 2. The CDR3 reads CASSADRGNSPLHF. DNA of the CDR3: TGTGCCAGCAGTGCCGACAGGGGGAATTCACCCCTCCACTTT.

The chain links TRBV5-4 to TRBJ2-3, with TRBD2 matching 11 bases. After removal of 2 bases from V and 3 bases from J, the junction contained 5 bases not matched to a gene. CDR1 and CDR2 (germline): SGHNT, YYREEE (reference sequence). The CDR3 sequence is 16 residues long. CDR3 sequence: CASSFTSGSRTDTQYF. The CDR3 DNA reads TGTGCCAGCAGCTTTACTAGCGGGAGTAGGACAGATACGCAGTATTTT. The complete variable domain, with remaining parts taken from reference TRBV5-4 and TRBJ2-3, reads ETGVTQSPTHLIKTRGQQVTLRCSSQSGHNTVSWYQQALGQGPQFIFQYYREEENGRGNFPPRFSGLQFPNYSSELNVNALELDDSALYLCASSFTSGSRTDTQYFGPGTRLTVL.

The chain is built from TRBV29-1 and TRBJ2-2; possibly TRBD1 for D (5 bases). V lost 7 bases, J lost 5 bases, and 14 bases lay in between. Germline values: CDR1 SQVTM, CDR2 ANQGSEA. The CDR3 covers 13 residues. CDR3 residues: CSAWQGGTGELFF. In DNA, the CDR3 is TGCAGCGCCTGGCAGGGCGGAACCGGGGAGCTGTTTTTT.